The 19 T cell receptor beta chains below were found in one sample sequenced in a study of T cells in Graves' hyperthyroidism and ophthalmopathy. RNA transcripts were the template for amplifying TCR beta CDR3 regions. During a first-round RT-PCR of the TCR CDR3, the HTBI primer set was used. MiXCR, applied by TCRdb to the multiplex PCR reads, yields one record per CDR3 protein. This sample has 500,000 to 750,000 distinct CDR3 sequences, with approximately 15% found just once. Specimen: blood. The receptors were sampled from a woman in her 30s with Graves' hyperthyroidism.

There are many counts of this clonotype. J is TRBJ2-7 and V is TRBV11-1; 8 bases match TRBD1. Trimming at V came to 2 bases and at J to 5 bases, leaving 5 bases not matched to a gene. Germline CDR1 reads SGHAT; CDR2 reads FQDESV (reference sequence). The CDR3 totals 14 residues. As DNA, the CDR3 is TGTGCCAGCAGCTTATGGGACAGGAGGGACGAGCAGTACTTC. It translates to CASSLWDRRDEQYF.

This clonotype was recorded at least ten times. J is TRBJ2-7 and V is TRBV6-1, with TRBD1 matching over 9 bases. J gave up 7 bases and V 3 bases, and 10 bases lay outside the gene matches. Looked up from germline, CDR1 is MNHNS and CDR2 is SASEGT. The CDR3 consists of 15 residues. In DNA form, the CDR3 reads TGTGCCAGCAGTGAGGGTGACAGGGGGTTGAGGGAGCAGTACTTC. Its protein is CASSEGDRGLREQYF.

There are many counts of this clonotype. The chain couples TRBV2 to TRBJ2-2; 12 positions agree with TRBD2. Germline lookup yields CDR1 SNHLY and CDR2 FYNNEI. V shed 5 bases, J shed 6 bases, and the junction held 10 bases outside the gene matches. CDR3 length: 17 residues. The CDR3 coding sequence is TGTGCCAGCAGTATGACTAGCGGGAGAGGAGTCCCCGGGGAGCTGTTTTTT. This encodes CASSMTSGRGVPGELFF. The whole variable domain, remainder taken from reference TRBV2 and TRBJ2-2, is EPEVTQTPSHQVTQMGQEVILRCVPISNHLYFYWYRQILGQKVEFLVSFYNNEISEKSEIFDDQFSVERPDGSNFTLKIRSTKLEDSAMYFCASSMTSGRGVPGELFFGEGSRLTVL.

At least ten counts were recorded for this clonotype. The rearrangement uses TRBV10-3 and TRBJ2-5; 10 bases are a match to TRBD1. The V gene end was trimmed by 6 bases and the J gene end by 5 bases; junction bases not matched to a gene: 3. The CDR3 is made up of 13 amino acids. Germline V lookup: CDR1 ENHRY, CDR2 SYGVKD. CDR3 in amino acids: CAISETGGETQYF. The CDR3 DNA reads as TGTGCCATCAGCGAGACAGGGGGCGAGACCCAGTACTTC.

The chain uses TRBV19 and TRBJ2-7, with 8 bases aligning to TRBD2. The germline gives CDR1 LNHDA, CDR2 SQIVND (reference sequence). The length of the CDR3 is 14 residues. J gave up 6 bases and V 4 bases, and 8 bases lay outside the gene matches. The CDR3 reads CASSREGTRGEQYF. The CDR3 DNA is TGTGCCAGTAGTAGGGAAGGGACTAGAGGCGAGCAGTACTTC.

The table lists this clonotype with many counts. The chain joins TRBV20-1 to TRBJ2-7, with D possibly matching TRBD2 (5 bases). The CDR3 runs 12 residues. The germline V gene has CDR1 DFQATT and CDR2 SNEGSKA (reference sequence). V was clipped by 3 bases and J by 1 base, with 7 bases between them. CDR3 DNA sequence: TGCAGTGCTAGTGAGCGGTCCTACGAGCAGTACTTC. Its protein product is CSASERSYEQYF.

In its sample, this clonotype was seen many times. The gene calls are TRBV12-3 or TRBV12-4 and TRBJ2-7; weak D call: TRBD2 (5 bases). V shed 3 bases and J shed 5 bases, with 11 bases lying between them. The CDR3 runs 13 residues. This CDR3 reads CASSFGTRDEQYF. CDR3 coding DNA: TGTGCCAGCAGTTTCGGAACGAGGGACGAGCAGTACTTC.

This clonotype was seen a handful of times. A much larger clone differs from this one at a single base, so this may be a read error. J is TRBJ2-1 and V is TRBV2; D may be TRBD1 or TRBD2 (7 bases each). The CDR3 is 14 residues long. Germline CDR1 SNHLY, CDR2 FYNNEI. CDR3 sequence (DNA): TGTGCCAGCCGGCGGGGGACAGACCACAATGAGCAGCTCTTC. Amino acids: CASRRGTDHNEQLF. The whole variable domain, remainder taken from reference TRBV2 and TRBJ2-1, is EPEVTQTPSHQVTQMGQEVILRCVPISNHLYFYWYRQILGQKVEFLVSFYNNEISEKSEIFDDQFSVERPDGSNFTLKIRSTKLEDSAMYFCASRRGTDHNEQLFGPGTRLTVL.

A single count supports this clonotype. CDR3 nucleotide sequence: TGTGCCAGCAGCGGTCGACAGAAGGGGATGGATGGCTACACCTTC. Protein: CASSGRQKGMDGYTF. This chain joins TRBV11-3 and TRBJ1-2; tentative D call: TRBD1 (5 bases). Germline loops: CDR1 SGHNT, CDR2 YENEEA. There are 15 residues in the CDR3. Between the trimmed V and J ends, which lost 5 bases and 6 bases, there was a span of 19 bases.

This clonotype was counted only a few times. V usage is TRBV20-1 and J usage is TRBJ2-4; 8 bases are shared with TRBD1. Per germline, CDR1 DFQATT and CDR2 SNEGSKA (reference sequence). CDR3 size: 13 residues. Trimming cost V 5 bases and J 3 bases; bases outside gene matches: 3. Written as DNA, the CDR3 is TGCAGTGCTGGGACAGGAGTCAAAAACATTCAGTACTTC. Translating gives CSAGTGVKNIQYF.

CDR3 loop: CASGPGLAGTNEQFF. The CDR3 DNA reads TGTGCCAGCGGCCCGGGACTAGCGGGTACTAATGAGCAGTTCTTC. The chain links TRBV27 to TRBJ2-1; 12 nucleotides line up with TRBD2. The CDR3 consists of 15 residues. J gave up 7 bases and V 8 bases, and 9 bases lay outside the gene matches. Per the germline V gene, CDR1 is MNHEY and CDR2 is SMNVEV (reference sequence).

This clonotype occurred a few times. This chain links TRBV20-1 with TRBJ2-5, with TRBD1 matching over 10 bases. The CDR3 contains 18 residues. The V and J ends lost 1 base and 4 bases, in that order; junction bases with no gene match: 15. Germline V gives CDR1 DFQATT, CDR2 SNEGSKA (reference sequence). The CDR3 is CSARGLDRGNGVAETQYF. CDR3 nucleotide sequence: TGCAGTGCTAGAGGACTGGACAGGGGGAACGGGGTAGCAGAGACCCAGTACTTC.

This clonotype was counted at least ten times. Here the CDR3 DNA reads TGTGCCAGCAGCCGGGACAACCTTGGGAATCAGCCCCAGCATTTT. It encodes CASSRDNLGNQPQHF. The rearrangement uses TRBV12-3 or TRBV12-4 and TRBJ1-5; tentative D call: TRBD1 (6 bases). The CDR3 extends over 15 amino acids. Between the trimmed V and J ends, which lost 6 bases and 4 bases, there was a span of 16 bases.

This clonotype was counted at least ten times. This chain links TRBV18 with TRBJ2-7, with a tentative D call TRBD2 (5 bases). Germline V gene data show CDR1 as KGHSH and CDR2 as LQKENI. This CDR3 is built from 15 residues. Trimming left V 3 bases short and J 6 bases short, with 18 bases between. CDR3 in amino acids: CASSPRAATISEQYF. Here the CDR3 DNA reads TGTGCCAGCTCACCCCGGGCCGCGACTATCAGCGAGCAGTACTTC.

This clonotype was seen at least ten times. The V and J genes are TRBV6-2 or TRBV6-3 and TRBJ2-1; D not certain. The germline gives CDR1 MNHEY, CDR2 SVGEGT. V dropped 6 bases and J dropped 7 bases, with 16 bases sitting between them. The CDR3 runs to 14 residues. CDR3 region: CASSQPGRRNEQFF. The CDR3 region has the DNA TGTGCCAGCAGCCAACCGGGCCGACGTAATGAGCAGTTCTTC.

This clonotype was counted at least ten times. J is TRBJ1-1 and V is TRBV27; weak D call: TRBD1 (5 bases). Germline V CDR1 and CDR2: MNHEY, SMNVEV (reference sequence). This CDR3 is built from 15 residues. V dropped 7 bases and J dropped 1 base, with 16 bases sitting between them. For the CDR3, the DNA is TGTGCCAGCAACTCGGGGACCGTTCCGAACACTGAAGCTTTCTTT. Its translation: CASNSGTVPNTEAFF.

This chain uses TRBV5-5 with TRBJ1-2, with D tentatively TRBD1 (6 bases). CDR1 is SGHKS, CDR2 YYEKEE, per germline (reference sequence). V was pared by 3 bases and J by 3 bases, with 9 bases between. The CDR3 contains 13 residues. The CDR3 protein is CASSSDSHYGYTF. The CDR3 nucleotides read TGTGCCAGCAGCTCGGACAGCCACTATGGCTACACCTTC.

This clonotype has at least ten counts. This chain links TRBV6-1 with TRBJ1-3; 8 bases map to TRBD1. The germline CDR1 and CDR2 sequences are MNHNS and SASEGT. The V gene end was trimmed by 6 bases and the J gene end by 2 bases; junction bases not matched to a gene: 0. The CDR3 sequence is 13 residues long. The CDR3: CASRTGAGNTIYF. As DNA, the CDR3 is TGTGCCAGCAGGACAGGGGCTGGAAACACCATATATTTT.

In its sample, this clonotype was seen many times. The rearrangement links TRBV27 to TRBJ1-4; D possibly corresponds to TRBD1 (5 bases). V lost 3 bases, J lost 8 bases, and 13 bases lay in between. The CDR3 covers 14 residues. From germline, CDR1 is MNHEY and CDR2 SMNVEV (reference sequence). In nucleotides, the CDR3 is TGTGCCAGCAGTTTGCCGGGACGGGGGGAAAAACTGTTTTTT. It yields the protein CASSLPGRGEKLFF.